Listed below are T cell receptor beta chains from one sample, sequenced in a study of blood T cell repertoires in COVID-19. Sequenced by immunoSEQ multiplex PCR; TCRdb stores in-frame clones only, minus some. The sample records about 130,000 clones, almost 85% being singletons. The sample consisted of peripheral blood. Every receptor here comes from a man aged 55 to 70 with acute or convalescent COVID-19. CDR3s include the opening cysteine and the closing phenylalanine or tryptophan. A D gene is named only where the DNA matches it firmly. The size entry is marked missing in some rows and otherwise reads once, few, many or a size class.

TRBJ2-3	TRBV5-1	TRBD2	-	CASSPGLAGGITDTQYF	TGCGCCAGCAGTCCGGGACTAGCGGGGGGAATCACAGATACGCAGTATTTT
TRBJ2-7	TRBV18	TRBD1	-	CASSPGTGSYEQYF	TGTGCCAGCTCACCGGGGACAGGGTCCTACGAGCAGTACTTC
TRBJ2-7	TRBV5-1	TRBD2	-	CASKAGIYEQYF	TGCGCCAGCAAAGCGGGAATCTACGAGCAGTACTTC
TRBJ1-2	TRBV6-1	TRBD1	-	CASSEFTRGYNYGYTF	TGTGCCAGCAGTGAATTTACCAGGGGGTATAACTATGGCTACACCTTC
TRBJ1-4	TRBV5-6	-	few	CASSPLNRVGEKLFF	TGTGCCAGCAGCCCCCTCAACAGGGTCGGTGAAAAACTGTTTTTT
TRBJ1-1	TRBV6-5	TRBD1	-	CASSSTGAMNTEAFF	TGTGCCAGCAGTTCGACAGGGGCCATGAACACTGAAGCTTTCTTT
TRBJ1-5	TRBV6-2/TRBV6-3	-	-	CASSQLQGRQPQHF	TGTGCCAGCAGCCAACTACAGGGACGGCAGCCCCAGCATTTT
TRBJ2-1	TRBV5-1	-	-	CASSPGTTYNEQFF	TGCGCCAGCAGCCCCGGGACAACCTACAATGAGCAGTTCTTC
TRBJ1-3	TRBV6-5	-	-	CASSAAAVENTIYF	TGTGCCAGCAGCGCAGCGGCAGTCGAAAACACCATATATTTT
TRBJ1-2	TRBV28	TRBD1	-	CASSLIQGGDGYTF	TGTGCCAGCAGTTTAATACAGGGGGGAGATGGCTACACCTTC
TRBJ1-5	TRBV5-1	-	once	CASSLEGGQPQHF	TGCGCCAGCAGCTTGGAGGGAGGACAGCCCCAGCATTTT
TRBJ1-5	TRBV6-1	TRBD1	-	CASSEADRGPQPQHF	TGTGCCAGCAGTGAAGCGGACAGGGGGCCCCAGCCCCAGCATTTT
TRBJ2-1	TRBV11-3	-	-	CASSLGRGNNEQFF	TGTGCCAGCAGCTTAGGTCGCGGGAACAATGAGCAGTTCTTC
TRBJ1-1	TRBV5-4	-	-	CASSGQNTEAFF	TGTGCCAGCAGCGGACAGAACACTGAAGCTTTCTTT
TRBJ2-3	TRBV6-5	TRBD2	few	CASTRTSGTGDTQYF	TGTGCCAGCACCCGGACTAGCGGGACGGGAGATACGCAGTATTTT
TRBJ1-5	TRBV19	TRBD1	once	CASSMNDRGDFQPQHF	TGTGCCAGTAGCATGAACGACAGGGGGGATTTTCAGCCCCAGCATTTT
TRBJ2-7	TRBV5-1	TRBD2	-	CASSFGLAATYEQYF	TGCGCCAGCAGTTTCGGACTAGCGGCTACCTACGAGCAGTACTTC
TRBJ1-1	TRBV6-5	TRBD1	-	CASSLTGTGNTEAFF	TGTGCCAGCAGTCTAACCGGGACAGGGAACACTGAAGCTTTCTTT
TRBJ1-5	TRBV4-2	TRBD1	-	CASSLGTGSNQPQHF	TGTGCCAGCAGCCTCGGGACAGGAAGCAATCAGCCCCAGCATTTT
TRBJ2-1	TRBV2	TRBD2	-	CASTTSGSYNEQFF	TGTGCCAGCACTACTAGCGGCTCCTACAATGAGCAGTTCTTC
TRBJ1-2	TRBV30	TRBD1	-	CAWRGQGANGYTF	TGTGCCTGGAGAGGTCAGGGGGCAAATGGCTACACCTTC
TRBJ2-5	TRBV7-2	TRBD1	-	CASSLGAGGGSETQYF	TGTGCCAGCAGCTTAGGTGCAGGGGGCGGTTCGGAGACCCAGTACTTC
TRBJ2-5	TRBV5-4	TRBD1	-	CASSLGGTGQETQYF	TGTGCCAGCAGCTTGGGGGGGACAGGGCAAGAGACCCAGTACTTC
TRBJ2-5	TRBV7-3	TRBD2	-	CASSATSGGQETQYF	TGTGCCAGCAGCGCGACTAGCGGGGGACAAGAGACCCAGTACTTC
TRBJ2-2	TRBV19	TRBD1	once	CASSGTGGTGELFF	TGTGCCAGTAGTGGGACAGGGGGCACCGGGGAGCTGTTTTTT
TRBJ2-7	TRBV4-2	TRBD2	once	CASSQDYHNRGGQYEQYF	TGTGCCAGCAGCCAAGACTATCATAATCGGGGGGGCCAGTACGAGCAGTACTTC
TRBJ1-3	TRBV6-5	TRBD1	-	CASSPTGVGGNTIYF	TGTGCCAGCAGTCCGACAGGGGTCGGTGGAAACACCATATATTTT
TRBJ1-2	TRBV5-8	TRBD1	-	CASSRQGANYGYTF	TGTGCCAGCAGTCGACAGGGGGCTAACTATGGCTACACCTTC
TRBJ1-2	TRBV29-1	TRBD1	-	CSVSIQGAYGYTF	TGCAGCGTTTCAATACAGGGGGCTTACGGCTACACCTTC
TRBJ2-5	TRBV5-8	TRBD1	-	CASSQGQGQETQYF	TGTGCCAGCAGCCAAGGACAGGGACAAGAGACCCAGTACTTC
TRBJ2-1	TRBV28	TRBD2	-	CASSWTTSGGLYNEQFF	TGTGCCAGCAGCTGGACAACTAGCGGGGGGCTTTACAATGAGCAGTTCTTC
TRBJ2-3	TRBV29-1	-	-	CSVEVGGTDTQYF	TGCAGCGTTGAGGTCGGAGGCACAGATACGCAGTATTTT
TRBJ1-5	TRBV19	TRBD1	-	CARPRQGAGQPQHF	TGTGCCCGACCACGACAGGGGGCAGGGCAGCCCCAGCATTTT
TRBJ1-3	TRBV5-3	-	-	CARARDIGNTIYF	TGTGCCAGAGCCCGGGACATTGGAAACACCATATATTTT
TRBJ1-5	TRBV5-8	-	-	CASSLQGLQPQHF	TGTGCCAGCAGCTTGCAGGGTCTCCAGCCCCAGCATTTT
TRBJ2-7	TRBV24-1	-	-	CATSDKDSLLSYEQYF	TGTGCCACCAGTGATAAGGACAGCCTTCTATCCTACGAGCAGTACTTC
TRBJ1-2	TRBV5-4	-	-	CASSVLHGGANYGYTF	TGTGCCAGCAGCGTCCTGCACGGGGGAGCTAACTATGGCTACACCTTC
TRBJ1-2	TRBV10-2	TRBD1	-	CASSERPGGGYTF	TGCGCCAGCAGTGAGCGGCCAGGGGGTGGCTACACCTTC
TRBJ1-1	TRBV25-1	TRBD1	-	CASSAIQGDTEAFF	TGTGCCAGCAGTGCCATACAGGGGGACACTGAAGCTTTCTTT
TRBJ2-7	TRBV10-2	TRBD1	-	CASTPTGDISYEQYF	TGCGCCAGCACCCCGACAGGGGATATCTCCTACGAGCAGTACTTC
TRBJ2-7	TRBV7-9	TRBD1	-	CASSLDRGLLSEQYF	TGTGCCAGCAGCTTAGACAGGGGGCTGCTTAGCGAGCAGTACTTC
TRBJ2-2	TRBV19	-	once	CASSIGKQGSFGELFF	TGTGCCAGTAGTATAGGAAAACAGGGAAGTTTCGGGGAGCTGTTTTTT
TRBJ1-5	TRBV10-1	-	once	CASSESGFQPQHF	TGCGCCAGCAGTGAATCGGGGTTTCAGCCCCAGCATTTT
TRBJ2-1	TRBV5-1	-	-	CASSGQLDEQFF	TGCGCCAGCAGCGGACAGTTGGATGAGCAGTTCTTC
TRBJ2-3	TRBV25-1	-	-	CASTRPSTDTQYF	TGTGCCAGCACCAGGCCTAGCACAGATACGCAGTATTTT
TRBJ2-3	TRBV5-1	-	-	CASSLWDLALPLTSTDTQYF	TGCGCCAGCAGCTTATGGGATCTAGCTCTCCCCCTTACTAGCACAGATACGCAGTATTTT
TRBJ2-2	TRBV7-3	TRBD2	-	CASSSLAGAHTGELFF	TGTGCCAGCAGCTCGCTAGCGGGGGCCCACACCGGGGAGCTGTTTTTT
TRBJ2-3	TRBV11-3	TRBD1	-	CASRGTGADTQYF	TGTGCCAGCAGGGGGACAGGCGCAGATACGCAGTATTTT
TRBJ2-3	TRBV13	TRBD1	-	CASSIDREGDTQYF	TGTGCCAGCAGCATCGACAGGGAAGGAGATACGCAGTATTTT
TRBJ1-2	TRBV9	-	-	CASSVASGAFYGYTF	TGTGCCAGCAGCGTAGCAAGCGGAGCGTTCTATGGCTACACCTTC
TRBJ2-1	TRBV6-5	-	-	CASSALGTHYNEQFF	TGTGCCAGCAGCGCTTTGGGGACACACTACAATGAGCAGTTCTTC
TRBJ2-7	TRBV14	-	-	CASSRRRDRGSGRANEQYF	TGTGCCAGCAGCCGCCGCCGGGACAGGGGAAGCGGGAGGGCGAACGAGCAGTACTTC
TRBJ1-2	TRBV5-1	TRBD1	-	CASTRTGSNYGYTF	TGCGCCAGCACCCGGACAGGGTCCAACTATGGCTACACCTTC
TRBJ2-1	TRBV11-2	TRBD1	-	CASSLARLGGRGSSNEQFF	TGTGCCAGCAGCTTAGCTCGTTTAGGGGGCCGCGGGTCTAGCAATGAGCAGTTCTTC
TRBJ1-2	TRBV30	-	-	CAWSAGRTLLANYGYTF	TGTGCCTGGAGTGCAGGGAGGACTCTTCTAGCTAACTATGGCTACACCTTC
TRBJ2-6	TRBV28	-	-	CASTTFSGGLSGANVLTF	TGTGCCAGCACAACGTTTTCGGGGGGCCTCTCTGGGGCCAACGTCCTGACTTTC
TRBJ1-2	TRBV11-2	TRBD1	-	CASSRDRWDYGYTF	TGTGCCAGCAGCAGGGACAGGTGGGACTATGGCTACACCTTC
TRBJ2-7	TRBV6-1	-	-	CASSELTGTSYEQYF	TGTGCCAGCAGTGAGCTTACAGGGACCTCCTACGAGCAGTACTTC
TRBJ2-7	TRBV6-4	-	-	CASSDSKEGGAYEQYF	TGTGCCAGCAGTGACTCGAAGGAAGGCGGTGCCTACGAGCAGTACTTC
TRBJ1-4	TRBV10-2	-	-	CASKEERQATNEKLFF	TGCGCCAGCAAGGAGGAGCGGCAGGCAACTAATGAAAAACTGTTTTTT